The present TCR beta chain was sequenced within a study of T cell repertoires in cytomegalovirus infection. Study at large: Matching HLA type and CMV infection were both indicated by public TCR beta signatures. Study-wide results and caveats: CMV-specific HLA-C-restricted TCR beta clonotypes dominated the ex vivo response.

Deletions cut 3 bases from V and 0 bases from J, with 11 bases between. Per the germline V gene, CDR1 is LGHNA and CDR2 is YSLEER. CDR3 length: 15 residues. The sample holds a few counts of this clonotype. The antigen remains unidentified. TCRdb redid the calling of the reads with MiXCR, one entry per CDR3 protein. The profile shows 550,000 to 850,000 distinct CDR3 sequences, approximately 33% of them singletons. V is TRBV4-3 and J is TRBJ1-1; D remains unclear. This TCR came from a human donor in good health (CMV status not recorded). Some clones in this sample may be carry-over from other donors' samples. Sequenced here: cultured PBMCs, sampled from culture after CMV antigen stimulation. The CDR3: CASSHSIGMNTEAFF. CDR3 coding DNA: TGCGCCAGCAGCCACTCTATTGGCATGAACACTGAAGCTTTCTTT.